Below are 26 T cell receptor beta chains sequenced from a single sample in a study of blood T cell repertoires in COVID-19. TCRdb's table, derived via immunoSEQ multiplex PCR, lists solely in-frame clones and lacks some. The sample carries 650,000 to 800,000 clones, 85% to 90% recorded once. Material: peripheral blood. The origin of the receptors is a woman younger than 30 with acute or convalescent COVID-19.

The DNA of the CDR3 is TGCAGTGCTAGTCGTAGCGGGGGGTACGAGCAGTACTTC. Its protein product is CSASRSGGYEQYF. The chain employs TRBV20-1 and TRBJ2-7, with 10 bases lining up with TRBD2. The CDR3 runs 13 residues. Looked up from germline, CDR1 is DFQATT and CDR2 is SNEGSKA (reference sequence). The V gene end was trimmed by 3 bases and the J gene end by 4 bases; junction bases not matched to a gene: 3.

This clone was found once. CDR3 nucleotides: TGTGCCAGCAGCTTGGACCCGGGCGAGCAGTACTTC. Translated: CASSLDPGEQYF. The rearrangement links TRBV5-5 to TRBJ2-7; D remains unclear. Germline V gene data show CDR1 as SGHKS and CDR2 as YYEKEE (reference sequence). Deletions cut 0 bases from V and 6 bases from J, with 7 bases between. CDR3 length: 12 residues.

The J gene is TRBJ2-6, the V gene TRBV9, with 9 nucleotides matching TRBD1. There are 17 residues in the CDR3. The J segment lost 0 bases and the V segment lost 3 bases, leaving 4 bases of the junction unmatched. Per germline, CDR1 SGDLS and CDR2 YYNGEE. The CDR3 bases are TGTGCCAGCAGCGGGGACAGGGCCCACTCTGGGGCCAACGTCCTGACTTTC. As protein: CASSGDRAHSGANVLTF. Filled out from reference TRBV9 and TRBJ2-6, the complete variable domain reads DSGVTQTPKHLITATGQRVTLRCSPRSGDLSVYWYQQSLDQGLQFLIQYYNGEERAKGNILERFSAQQFPDLHSELNLSSLELGDSALYFCASSGDRAHSGANVLTFGAGSRLTVL.

As DNA, the CDR3 is TGTGCCAGCAGTCCCCCCTGGCAGGCTAACTATGGCTACACCTTC. Protein: CASSPPWQANYGYTF. V usage is TRBV5-6 and J usage is TRBJ1-2, with no clear D. Germline CDR1 reads SGHDT; CDR2 reads YYEEEE. Trimming took off 5 bases at V and 0 bases at J, with 14 bases between the two ends. The CDR3 sequence is 15 residues long.

The chain employs TRBV10-3 and TRBJ1-1, with 8 bases aligning to TRBD1. The CDR3 length is 16 residues. The germline CDR1 and CDR2 sequences are ENHRY and SYGVKD. J gave up 1 base and V 6 bases, and 10 bases lay outside the gene matches. The CDR3 DNA reads TGTGCCATCAGAACACAGGGGGGAGGTGGGAACACTGAAGCTTTCTTT. Its translation: CAIRTQGGGGNTEAFF.

J is TRBJ2-7 and V is TRBV2; 7 bases line up with TRBD1. V lost 2 bases, J lost 3 bases, and 10 bases stayed unmatched. The V gene's germline CDR1 is SNHLY and CDR2 FYNNEI. There are 16 residues in the CDR3. CDR3 loop: CASSEKFMGQRYEQYF. CDR3 coding DNA: TGTGCCAGCAGTGAAAAATTTATGGGACAGCGCTACGAGCAGTACTTC.

This clone was seen a handful of times. CDR3 protein: CATSHSGRGRAEAFF. CDR3 DNA: TGTGCCACCAGCCACTCCGGGAGGGGCCGGGCTGAAGCTTTCTTT. This sequence joins TRBV15 and TRBJ1-1, with a weak D call TRBD1 (5 bases). Germline CDR1 and CDR2: LNHNV and YYDKDF (reference sequence). The CDR3 runs to 15 residues. Trimming cost V 5 bases and J 6 bases, with 19 bases left between them.

The chain recombines TRBV5-1 with TRBJ1-1; 10 nucleotides line up with TRBD1. CDR1 and CDR2 from the germline V gene are SGHRS and YFSETQ. The V and J ends lost 2 bases and 3 bases, in that order; junction bases with no gene match: 22. The CDR3 totals 21 residues. CDR3 coding DNA: TGCGCCAGCAGCTTAGGGGTGGATAACATTGTGGGGACAGGGGTGGACACTGAAGCTTTCTTT. Translating it yields CASSLGVDNIVGTGVDTEAFF.

This rearrangement joins TRBV4-3 to TRBJ2-4; possible D gene TRBD2, 7 bases. CDR1 is LGHNA and CDR2 is YSLEER in the germline V gene. CDR3 length equals 15 residues. Trimming cost V 4 bases and J 6 bases, with 16 bases left between them. The CDR3 here is CASSPMVGGANIQYF. CDR3 in DNA: TGCGCCAGCAGCCCCATGGTTGGGGGGGCAAACATTCAGTACTTC.

The J gene is TRBJ1-2, the V gene TRBV11-3; 9 bases are shared with TRBD1. The ends lost 0 bases at V and 7 bases at J; junction bases unmatched: 6. The CDR3 covers 15 residues. The germline V gene encodes CDR1 SGHNT and CDR2 YENEEA. In nucleotides, the CDR3 is TGTGCCAGCAGCTTAGAGGTACAGGGGGCGCCTGGCTACACCTTC. Translating gives CASSLEVQGAPGYTF.

A few counts support this clone. The rearrangement links TRBV11-2 to TRBJ2-7; tentative D call: TRBD2 (5 bases). The CDR3 contains 14 residues. Looked up from germline, CDR1 is SGHAT and CDR2 is FQNNGV. The V gene lost 1 base and the J gene lost 4 bases, with 11 bases spanning the gap. CDR3 in amino acids: CASSLVDSGYEQYF. The CDR3 coding sequence is TGTGCCAGCAGCTTAGTTGATTCGGGGTACGAGCAGTACTTC.

The chain joins TRBV11-2 to TRBJ1-4; the D gene is possibly TRBD1 (5 bases). Germline V lookup: CDR1 SGHAT, CDR2 FQNNGV. V shed 0 bases and J shed 7 bases, with 12 bases lying between them. CDR3 length equals 15 residues. The CDR3 sequence: CASSLEGTPIEKLFF. Here the CDR3 DNA reads TGTGCCAGCAGCTTAGAGGGGACTCCCATTGAAAAACTGTTTTTT.

V is TRBV9 and J is TRBJ1-5; D is unclear. Germline V CDR1 and CDR2: SGDLS, YYNGEE. The CDR3 spans 15 residues. Trimming pared 0 bases from V and 6 bases from J, leaving 13 bases between. The CDR3 reads CASSVGGGISQPQHF. The CDR3, as DNA: TGTGCCAGCAGCGTAGGAGGAGGAATTAGTCAGCCCCAGCATTTT.

The chain employs TRBV15 and TRBJ1-1, with a tentative D call TRBD1 (5 bases). There are 18 residues in the CDR3. Trimming left V 1 base short and J 3 bases short, with 21 bases between. Germline lookup yields CDR1 LNHNV and CDR2 YYDKDF (reference sequence). Written as DNA, the CDR3 is TGTGCCACCAGCAGAGGAGGACAAATATTGAAGACGGACACTGAAGCTTTCTTT. This encodes CATSRGGQILKTDTEAFF. The complete variable domain, with remaining parts taken from reference TRBV15 and TRBJ1-1, reads DAMVIQNPRYQVTQFGKPVTLSCSQTLNHNVMYWYQQKSSQAPKLLFHYYDKDFNNEADTPDNFQSRRPNTSFCFLDIRSPGLGDTAMYLCATSRGGQILKTDTEAFFGQGTRLTVV.

The chain uses TRBV5-4 and TRBJ2-1, with D tentatively TRBD2 (6 bases). This CDR3 region has 15 residues. Trimming took 3 bases from V and 5 from J, leaving 15 bases between them. Germline CDR1 is SGHNT and CDR2 is YYREEE (reference sequence). Here the CDR3 reads CASSSPAEGHNEQFF. CDR3 DNA: TGTGCCAGCAGCTCCCCGGCGGAGGGACACAATGAGCAGTTCTTC.

V usage is TRBV7-2 and J usage is TRBJ2-3; TRBD2 is a possible D gene (7 bases). Germline V gene sequence: CDR1 SGHTA, CDR2 FQGNSA. V was cut by 5 bases and J by 3 bases, with 21 bases left in between. CDR3 length equals 17 residues. CDR3 nucleotides: TGTGCCAGCAGCAAATCAGTCGGGCGGGGGCTAACAGATACGCAGTATTTT. It codes for CASSKSVGRGLTDTQYF.

This chain joins TRBV15 and TRBJ1-6; TRBD1 might be the D (5 bases). Trimming shortened V by 0 bases and J by 9 bases, and 9 bases separated the two germline ends. Germline V gene lookup returns CDR1 LNHNV and CDR2 YYDKDF (reference sequence). This CDR3 comprises 14 residues. The CDR3 is CATSRDPGFSPLHF. The CDR3 nucleotides read TGTGCCACCAGCAGAGATCCAGGGTTTTCACCCCTCCACTTT.

The rearrangement joins TRBV4-2 to TRBJ2-1, with TRBD2 matching over 8 bases. The V gene's germline CDR1 is LGHNA and CDR2 YNFKEQ. The J segment lost 4 bases and the V segment lost 4 bases, leaving 18 bases of the junction unmatched. CDR3 size: 19 residues. The CDR3 reads CASSLHTNRSGGRYNEQFF. In nucleotides, the CDR3 is TGTGCCAGCAGCCTACACACTAACCGAAGCGGGGGCCGTTACAATGAGCAGTTCTTC.

This clone was detected only once. The chain uses TRBV4-1 and TRBJ2-1; 8 positions agree with TRBD2. Germline assignment: CDR1 MGHRA and CDR2 YSYEKL. The CDR3 is 15 amino acids. V gave up 0 bases and J gave up 9 bases; unmatched junction bases: 7. The CDR3 reads CASSQDRGGGIEQFF. The DNA for the CDR3 is TGCGCCAGCAGCCAAGATCGGGGCGGGGGGATTGAGCAGTTCTTC.

The V gene is TRBV19, the J gene TRBJ2-7, with D perhaps TRBD1 (6 bases). Between the trimmed V and J ends, which lost 0 bases and 3 bases, there was a span of 9 bases. Germline V gives CDR1 LNHDA, CDR2 SQIVND (reference sequence). The length of the CDR3 is 14 residues. As DNA, the CDR3 is TGTGCCAGTAGTATAGAAGGGGGAAGCTACGAGCAGTACTTC. Protein sequence: CASSIEGGSYEQYF.

This sequence joins TRBV19 and TRBJ2-4, with D unclear. Germline CDR1 reads LNHDA; CDR2 reads SQIVND (reference sequence). Trimming took 9 bases from V and 7 from J, leaving 4 bases between them. This CDR3 has 9 residues. CDR3 loop: CASRNIQYF. CDR3 nucleotides: TGTGCCAGCCGGAACATTCAGTACTTC.

This clone was seen only once. The chain has TRBV5-1 and TRBJ1-2; weak D call: TRBD1 (5 bases). The CDR3 contains 15 residues. The V gene lost 0 bases and the J gene lost 8 bases, with 17 bases spanning the gap. From germline, CDR1 is SGHRS and CDR2 YFSETQ. CDR3 loop: CASSLEVVGAGGYTF. The CDR3 nucleotides are TGCGCCAGCAGCTTGGAGGTGGTAGGGGCTGGCGGCTACACCTTC.

The genes are TRBV10-3 and TRBJ1-2, with D unresolved. V lost 6 bases and J 3 bases, leaving 8 bases between the germline ends. This CDR3 comprises 12 residues. CDR1 is ENHRY and CDR2 is SYGVKD in the germline V gene. Written as DNA, the CDR3 is TGTGCCATCAGGACACAATACTATGGCTACACCTTC. This encodes CAIRTQYYGYTF.

The V and J genes are TRBV9 and TRBJ2-7; 9 bases are a match to TRBD1. In germline, CDR1 is SGDLS, CDR2 YYNGEE. Trimming took 4 bases from V and 4 from J; bases not matched to a gene: 15. The CDR3 length is 17 residues. CDR3 in amino acids: CASSHAGDRAGRYEQYF. The CDR3, as DNA: TGTGCCAGCAGCCATGCCGGGGACAGGGCGGGGAGGTACGAGCAGTACTTC.

The rearrangement uses TRBV7-9 and TRBJ1-3, with a weak D call TRBD1 (6 bases). This CDR3 region has 17 residues. Germline CDR1 is SEHNR and CDR2 is FQNEAQ (reference sequence). Trimming cost V 4 bases and J 0 bases, with 16 bases left between them. The CDR3 here is CASSSYSTGTSGNTIYF. The CDR3, as DNA: TGTGCCAGCAGCTCTTACTCGACAGGCACCTCTGGAAACACCATATATTTT. Full variable domain (rest looked up from reference TRBV7-9 and TRBJ1-3): DTGVSQNPRHKITKRGQNVTFRCDPISEHNRLYWYRQTLGQGPEFLTYFQNEAQLEKSRLLSDRFSAERPKGSFSTLEIQRTEQGDSAMYLCASSSYSTGTSGNTIYFGEGSWLTVV.

The chain couples TRBV5-3 to TRBJ1-1; D might be TRBD1 (6 bases). TRBV5-3 counts as an open reading frame of uncertain function. V lost 1 base and J lost 1, with 11 bases in between. The CDR3 has 15 amino acids. CDR3 in DNA: TGTGCCAGAAGCTTGTGGGACAAGGAGAACACTGAAGCTTTCTTT. Translating gives CARSLWDKENTEAFF.